This is a list of T cell receptor beta chains from one sample in a study of T-cell memory formation after mild COVID-19. TCRdb analysed the 5' RACE reads with MiXCR anew, one entry per CDR3 protein. The sample has approximately 340,000 distinct CDR3 sequences, approximately 15% seen once. Sequenced sample: PBMCs or a T cell subset sorted from them (not recorded which). The receptors shown here come from a man aged 18 to 29 who had mild COVID-19 (a few samples of this study predate the infection). Cell type and time point are not known. CDR3s include the opening cysteine and the closing phenylalanine or tryptophan. Fields, in order: J gene, D gene, clone size, V gene, CDR3 DNA, CDR3 protein. A D gene is named only where the DNA matches it firmly. Only some rows state a clone size, as once, few, many or a class for expanded clones.

J gene: TRBJ2-1
D gene: TRBD2
clone size: many
V gene: TRBV6-1
CDR3 DNA: TGTGCCAGCAGCCCTACTAGCGGGGGGGCCAATGAGCAGTTCTTC
CDR3 protein: CASSPTSGGANEQFF

J gene: TRBJ2-6
D gene: -
clone size: few
V gene: TRBV15
CDR3 DNA: TGTGCCACCAGCAGAGATCGGGTCTCTGGGGCCAACGTCCTGACTTTC
CDR3 protein: CATSRDRVSGANVLTF

J gene: TRBJ1-5
D gene: -
clone size: few
V gene: TRBV4-1
CDR3 DNA: TGCGCCAGCAGCCGAAGATGGAGGGGTCAACAGCCCCAGCATTTT
CDR3 protein: CASSRRWRGQQPQHF

J gene: TRBJ2-3
D gene: TRBD2
clone size: few
V gene: TRBV7-9
CDR3 DNA: TGTGCCAGCAGCCCTGGGGTAGCGGGGTCTCGCACAGATACGCAGTATTTT
CDR3 protein: CASSPGVAGSRTDTQYF

J gene: TRBJ2-1
D gene: -
clone size: few
V gene: TRBV27
CDR3 DNA: TGTGCCAGCAGCGTCGTCCAGAGCTCCTACAATGAGCAGTTCTTC
CDR3 protein: CASSVVQSSYNEQFF

J gene: TRBJ1-2
D gene: -
clone size: -
V gene: TRBV20-1
CDR3 DNA: TGCAGTGCTATCCCTCAGGGACAAGCTAACTATGGCTACACCTTC
CDR3 protein: CSAIPQGQANYGYTF

J gene: TRBJ2-5
D gene: -
clone size: few
V gene: TRBV7-3
CDR3 DNA: TGTGCCAGCAGCTTAGACCCCCTGATGGGCGGACAAGAGACCCAGTACTTC
CDR3 protein: CASSLDPLMGGQETQYF

J gene: TRBJ2-3
D gene: -
clone size: -
V gene: TRBV11-2
CDR3 DNA: TGTGCCAGCAGCTTAACCCTGGGCAGGGGGACTAGCACAGATACGCAGTATTTT
CDR3 protein: CASSLTLGRGTSTDTQYF

J gene: TRBJ1-2
D gene: -
clone size: -
V gene: TRBV5-1
CDR3 DNA: TGCGCCAGCCGAACAGAGGGTAACTATGGCTACACCTTC
CDR3 protein: CASRTEGNYGYTF

J gene: TRBJ2-2
D gene: -
clone size: many
V gene: TRBV6-2/TRBV6-3
CDR3 DNA: TGTGCCAGCGGGGGATTCGAAACCGGGGAGCTGTTTTTT
CDR3 protein: CASGGFETGELFF

J gene: TRBJ2-7
D gene: -
clone size: few
V gene: TRBV6-5
CDR3 DNA: TGTGCCAGCAGCGAATTAGGGGAGCAGTACTTC
CDR3 protein: CASSELGEQYF

J gene: TRBJ2-1
D gene: -
clone size: -
V gene: TRBV2
CDR3 DNA: TGTGCCAGCAGTGATCCCCGCGTGAGAGGCTACAATGAGCAGTTCTTC
CDR3 protein: CASSDPRVRGYNEQFF

J gene: TRBJ2-2
D gene: TRBD1
clone size: -
V gene: TRBV20-1
CDR3 DNA: TGCAGTGCTAGGGGCCGGGACAGGGGAGATGGCGGGGAGCTGTTTTTT
CDR3 protein: CSARGRDRGDGGELFF

J gene: TRBJ2-2
D gene: TRBD1
clone size: -
V gene: TRBV9
CDR3 DNA: TGTGCCAGCAGCGCAACCGGGACAGGGTCGGCCAGTGGGGAGCTGTTTTTT
CDR3 protein: CASSATGTGSASGELFF

J gene: TRBJ2-2
D gene: -
clone size: few
V gene: TRBV7-2
CDR3 DNA: TGTGCCAGCAGCTTAGACAGTCGCACCGGGGAGCTGTTTTTT
CDR3 protein: CASSLDSRTGELFF

J gene: TRBJ2-7
D gene: -
clone size: many
V gene: TRBV7-2
CDR3 DNA: TGTGCCAGCAGCCTAGCCCCGGGGGGCCAGCCCTACGAGCAGTACTTC
CDR3 protein: CASSLAPGGQPYEQYF

J gene: TRBJ2-4
D gene: TRBD1
clone size: few
V gene: TRBV5-6
CDR3 DNA: TGTGCCAGCAGATTACGACAGGGAAACATTCAGTACTTC
CDR3 protein: CASRLRQGNIQYF

J gene: TRBJ1-5
D gene: -
clone size: -
V gene: TRBV5-5
CDR3 DNA: TGTGCCAGCAGCTTGGGACTGGGGGCGGGAGGCAATCAGCCCCAGCATTTT
CDR3 protein: CASSLGLGAGGNQPQHF

J gene: TRBJ1-5
D gene: -
clone size: -
V gene: TRBV20-1
CDR3 DNA: TGCAGTGCTAGGACCCGCGATCAGCCCCAGCATTTT
CDR3 protein: CSARTRDQPQHF

J gene: TRBJ2-5
D gene: -
clone size: few
V gene: TRBV11-2
CDR3 DNA: TGTGCCAGCAGACTCTTCGAGACCCAGTACTTC
CDR3 protein: CASRLFETQYF

J gene: TRBJ1-3
D gene: -
clone size: few
V gene: TRBV7-2
CDR3 DNA: TGTGCCAGCAGACTTGCCCACAGCTCTGGAAACACCATATATTTT
CDR3 protein: CASRLAHSSGNTIYF

J gene: TRBJ1-1
D gene: -
clone size: few
V gene: TRBV7-9
CDR3 DNA: TGTGCCAGCAGCCCGGCCGGGGGTGCTGAAGCTTTCTTT
CDR3 protein: CASSPAGGAEAFF

J gene: TRBJ1-1
D gene: -
clone size: few
V gene: TRBV28
CDR3 DNA: TGTGCCAGCAGTTTCCCGGGACAGAACACTGAAGCTTTCTTT
CDR3 protein: CASSFPGQNTEAFF

J gene: TRBJ2-1
D gene: -
clone size: many
V gene: TRBV20-1
CDR3 DNA: TGCAGTGCTAGGGGATACAATGAGCAGTTCTTC
CDR3 protein: CSARGYNEQFF

J gene: TRBJ2-7
D gene: -
clone size: -
V gene: TRBV4-1
CDR3 DNA: TGCGCCAGCAGTTTAGGGGGGGAGGGACCCTCCTACGAGCAGTACTTC
CDR3 protein: CASSLGGEGPSYEQYF

J gene: TRBJ2-4
D gene: -
clone size: few
V gene: TRBV5-6
CDR3 DNA: TGTGCCAGCAGCCCTTCGAGGGCCGCGTTTATGAACATTCAGTACTTC
CDR3 protein: CASSPSRAAFMNIQYF

J gene: TRBJ1-3
D gene: TRBD1
clone size: few
V gene: TRBV6-5
CDR3 DNA: TGTGCCAGCAGGTCACAGGGGGCAACTGGAAACACCATATATTTT
CDR3 protein: CASRSQGATGNTIYF

J gene: TRBJ1-1
D gene: TRBD1
clone size: few
V gene: TRBV11-2
CDR3 DNA: TGTGCCAGCCACGGACAGGGATTGGTGAACACTGAAGCTTTCTTT
CDR3 protein: CASHGQGLVNTEAFF

J gene: TRBJ1-4
D gene: -
clone size: -
V gene: TRBV20-1
CDR3 DNA: TGCAGTGCTAGATCAGGGGCTGATGAAAAACTGTTTTTT
CDR3 protein: CSARSGADEKLFF

J gene: TRBJ1-1
D gene: -
clone size: once
V gene: TRBV29-1
CDR3 DNA: TGCAGCCCGACAAGGACTGAAGCTTTCTTT
CDR3 protein: CSPTRTEAFF